The clone carrying this T cell receptor beta chain was detected only a few times. This sample was taken from a study of spatial heterogeneity in lung cancer. This sample's time point: sample taken at primary tumor resection. The input material, whole RNA from tumor, nontumor lung or frozen PBMC, was sequenced unsorted. Samples came from 65 to 75 TRACERx patients with untreated early-stage lung cancer. A single record per CDR3 protein comes from TCRdb applying MiXCR to the 5' RACE reads. The sample includes more than 85,000 distinct CDR3 sequences, roughly 10% of them seen just once. CDR1 and CDR2 (germline): SGHTA, FQGNSA. This CDR3 is 16 amino acids long. The V segment lost 5 bases and the J segment 1 base; nucleotides outside the gene matches: 8.

The origin of this receptor is a male donor with early-stage non-small cell lung cancer. The specimen was PBMCs, collected at surgery. This rearrangement joins TRBV7-2 to TRBJ2-3; 8 nucleotides match TRBD1. The CDR3 is CASSARTGFRTDTQYF. CDR3 sequence (DNA): TGTGCCAGCAGCGCCCGGACAGGGTTCCGCACAGATACGCAGTATTTT.